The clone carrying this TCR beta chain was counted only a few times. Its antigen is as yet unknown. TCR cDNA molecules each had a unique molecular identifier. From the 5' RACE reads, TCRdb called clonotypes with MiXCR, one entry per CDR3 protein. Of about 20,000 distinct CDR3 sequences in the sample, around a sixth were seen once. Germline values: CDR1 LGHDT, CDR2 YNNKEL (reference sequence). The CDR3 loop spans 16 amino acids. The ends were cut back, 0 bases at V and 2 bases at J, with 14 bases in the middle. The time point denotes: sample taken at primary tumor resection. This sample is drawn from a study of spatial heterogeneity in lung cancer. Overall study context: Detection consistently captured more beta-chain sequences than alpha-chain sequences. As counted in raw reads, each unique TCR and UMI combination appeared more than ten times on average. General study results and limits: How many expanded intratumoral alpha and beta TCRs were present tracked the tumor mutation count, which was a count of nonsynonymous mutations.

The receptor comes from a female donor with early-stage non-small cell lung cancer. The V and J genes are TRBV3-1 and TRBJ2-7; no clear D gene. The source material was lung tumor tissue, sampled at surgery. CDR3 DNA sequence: TGTGCCAGCAGCCAAGATATACTGCAGGACCCCTACGAGCAGTACTTC. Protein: CASSQDILQDPYEQYF.